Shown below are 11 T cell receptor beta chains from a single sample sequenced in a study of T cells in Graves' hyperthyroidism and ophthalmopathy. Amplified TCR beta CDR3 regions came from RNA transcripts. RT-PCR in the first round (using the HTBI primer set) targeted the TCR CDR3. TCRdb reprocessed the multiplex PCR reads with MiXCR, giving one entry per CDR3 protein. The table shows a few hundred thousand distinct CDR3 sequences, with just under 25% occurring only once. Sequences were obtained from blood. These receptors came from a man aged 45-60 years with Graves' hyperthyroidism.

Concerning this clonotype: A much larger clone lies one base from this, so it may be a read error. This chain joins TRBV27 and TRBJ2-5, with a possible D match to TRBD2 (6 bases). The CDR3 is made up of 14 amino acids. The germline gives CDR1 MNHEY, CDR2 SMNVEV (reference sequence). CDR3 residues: CTSSPQRVRATQYF. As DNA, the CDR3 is TGTACCAGCAGTCCCCAGCGGGTCAGGGCGACCCAGTACTTC.

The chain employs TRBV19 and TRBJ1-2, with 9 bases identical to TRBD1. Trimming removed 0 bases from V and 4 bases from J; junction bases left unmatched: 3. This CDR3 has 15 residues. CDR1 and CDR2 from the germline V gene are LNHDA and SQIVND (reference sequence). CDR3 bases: TGTGCCAGTAGTATAGAGGGACAGGGCGGCTATGGCTACACCTTC. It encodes CASSIEGQGGYGYTF.

The CDR3 is CAWSGQVGNTIYF. The CDR3 DNA reads TGTGCCTGGAGTGGACAAGTGGGAAACACCATATATTTT. The chain is built from TRBV30 and TRBJ1-3; D is undetermined. The length of the CDR3 is 13 residues. With 1 base removed from V and 4 bases from J, the gap between germline ends came to 8 bases. Germline lookup yields CDR1 GTSNPN and CDR2 SVGIG (reference sequence).

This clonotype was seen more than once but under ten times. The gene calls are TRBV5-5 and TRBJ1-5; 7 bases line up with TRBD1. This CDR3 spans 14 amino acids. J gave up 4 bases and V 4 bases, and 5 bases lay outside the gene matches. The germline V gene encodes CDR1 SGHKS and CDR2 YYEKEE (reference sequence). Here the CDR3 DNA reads TGTGCCAGCAGCGCCGGGACAGCGAATCAGCCCCAGCATTTT. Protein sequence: CASSAGTANQPQHF.

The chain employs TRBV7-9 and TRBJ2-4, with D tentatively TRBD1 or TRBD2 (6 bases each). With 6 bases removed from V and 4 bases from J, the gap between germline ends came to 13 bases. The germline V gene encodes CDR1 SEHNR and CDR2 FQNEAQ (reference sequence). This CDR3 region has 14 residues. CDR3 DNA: TGTGCCAGCAGTAGCGGAGGGGGGAAAAACATTCAGTACTTC. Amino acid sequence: CASSSGGGKNIQYF.

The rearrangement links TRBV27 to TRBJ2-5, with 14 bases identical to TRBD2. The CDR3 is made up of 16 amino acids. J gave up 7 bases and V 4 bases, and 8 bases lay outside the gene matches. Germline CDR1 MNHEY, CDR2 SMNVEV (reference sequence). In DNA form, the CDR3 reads TGTGCCAGCAGTTCCAGACTAGCGGGAGGGCCCGTGACCCAGTACTTC. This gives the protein CASSSRLAGGPVTQYF.

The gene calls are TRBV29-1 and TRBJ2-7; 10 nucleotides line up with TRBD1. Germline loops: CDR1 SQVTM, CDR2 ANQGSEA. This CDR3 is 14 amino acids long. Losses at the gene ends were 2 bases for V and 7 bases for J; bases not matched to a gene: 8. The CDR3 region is CSVEPGQGPGEQYF. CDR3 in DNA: TGCAGCGTTGAACCGGGACAGGGGCCGGGGGAGCAGTACTTC.

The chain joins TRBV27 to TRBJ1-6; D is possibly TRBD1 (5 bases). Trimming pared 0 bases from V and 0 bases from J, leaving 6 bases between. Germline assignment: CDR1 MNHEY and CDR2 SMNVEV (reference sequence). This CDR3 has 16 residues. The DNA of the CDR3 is TGTGCCAGCAGTTTATCCGGGGGCTCCTATAATTCACCCCTCCACTTT. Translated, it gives CASSLSGGSYNSPLHF.

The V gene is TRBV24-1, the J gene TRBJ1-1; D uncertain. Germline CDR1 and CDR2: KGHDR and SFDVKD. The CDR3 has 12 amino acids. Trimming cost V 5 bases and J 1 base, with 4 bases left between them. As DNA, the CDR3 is TGTGCCACCAGTGTTCAGAACACTGAAGCTTTCTTT. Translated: CATSVQNTEAFF.

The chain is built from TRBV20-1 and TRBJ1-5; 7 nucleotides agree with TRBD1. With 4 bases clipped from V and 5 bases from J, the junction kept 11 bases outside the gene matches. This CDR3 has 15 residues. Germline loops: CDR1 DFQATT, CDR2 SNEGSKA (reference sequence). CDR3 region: CSATPQDRSDQPQHF. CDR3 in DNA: TGCAGTGCTACCCCCCAGGACAGGAGTGATCAGCCCCAGCATTTT.

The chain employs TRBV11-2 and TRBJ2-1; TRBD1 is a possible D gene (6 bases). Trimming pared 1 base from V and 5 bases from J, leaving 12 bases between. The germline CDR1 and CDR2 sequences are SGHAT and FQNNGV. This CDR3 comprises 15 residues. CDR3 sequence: CASSLALNRDNEQFF. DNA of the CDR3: TGTGCCAGCAGCTTAGCCTTAAACAGGGACAATGAGCAGTTCTTC.